Sequencing of this TCR beta chain was carried out in a study of shared clonotypes between healthy human individuals. Study summary: Donor composition was a couple of women and three men, aged 18 to 49.

Notes on the study in general: Clonotypes that were shared across a handful of donors made up 4.5% to 5% of naive CD4 clonotypes.

Each replicate PCR on the sorted subsets used around 200 ng DNA (around 31,000 T cell genomes). In the original analysis: Filtering differed since immunoSEQ provided only junctions, with no quality scores. The method was immunoSEQ multiplex PCR; TCRdb's version includes in-frame clones alone and lacks a portion of them. The DNA was the basis for D and trimming; V, J and clone size are from that table. This table holds 850,000 to 1,200,000 clones, around four fifths found once. Deletions cut 2 bases from V and 0 bases from J, with 5 bases between. The CDR3 covers 13 residues. Germline values: CDR1 MNHEY, CDR2 SVGAGI. With respect to this clone: What it binds is unknown.

This TCR derives from a man aged 18 to 35 in good health. The specimen sequenced was memory CD4+ T cells sorted from blood. Documented subset: CD45RA-negative fraction. The rearrangement uses TRBV6-5 and TRBJ2-7; D remains unclear. CDR3 region: CASSYRVSYEQYF. CDR3 DNA: TGTGCCAGCAGTTACAGGGTCTCCTACGAGCAGTACTTC.